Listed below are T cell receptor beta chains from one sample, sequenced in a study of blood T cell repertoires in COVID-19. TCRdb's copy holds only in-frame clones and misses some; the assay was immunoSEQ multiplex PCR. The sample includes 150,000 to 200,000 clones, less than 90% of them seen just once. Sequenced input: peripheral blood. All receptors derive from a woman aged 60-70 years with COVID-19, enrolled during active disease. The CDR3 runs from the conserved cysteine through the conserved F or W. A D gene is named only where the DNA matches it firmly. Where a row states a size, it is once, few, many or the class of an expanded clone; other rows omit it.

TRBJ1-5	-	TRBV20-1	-	TGCAGTGCTAGTGACGCCAGGACTTATAGCAATCAGCCCCAGCATTTT	CSASDARTYSNQPQHF
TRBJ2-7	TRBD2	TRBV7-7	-	TGTGCTAGCAGCCCTTTCGCGGGAGTCGCCTACGAGCAGTACTTC	CASSPFAGVAYEQYF
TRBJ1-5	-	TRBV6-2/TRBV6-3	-	TGTGCCAGCAGTTACGGTGAGGACAATCAGCCCCAGCATTTT	CASSYGEDNQPQHF
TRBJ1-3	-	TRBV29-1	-	TGCAGCGTTTTCAGTTATGGAAACACCATATATTTT	CSVFSYGNTIYF
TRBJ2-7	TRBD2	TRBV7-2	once	TGTGCCAGCAGCCCCACTAGCGGGAGAGTGTACGAGCAGTACTTC	CASSPTSGRVYEQYF
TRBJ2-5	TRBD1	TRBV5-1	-	TGCGCCAGCAGCGGGACAGGGGCGGGGGAGACCCAGTACTTC	CASSGTGAGETQYF
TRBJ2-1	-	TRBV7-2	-	TGTGCCAGCAGCTTTTTGGCGGGACCGACTAATGAGCAGTTCTTC	CASSFLAGPTNEQFF
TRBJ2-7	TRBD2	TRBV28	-	TGTGCCAGCAGTTTGCGGGGGGGGCGGTACGAGCAGTACTTC	CASSLRGGRYEQYF
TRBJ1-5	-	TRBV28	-	TGTGCCAGCAGCTCCTACAGGGAAGGGCAGCCCCAGCATTTT	CASSSYREGQPQHF
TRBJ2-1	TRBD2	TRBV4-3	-	TGCGCCAGCAGCCCCGCCAGTGCGAGCGGGAGACTCCAACGGCAGTTCTTC	CASSPASASGRLQRQFF
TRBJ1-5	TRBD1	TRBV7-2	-	TGTGCCAGCAGCTTCACAGGGGACCAGCCCCAGCATTTT	CASSFTGDQPQHF
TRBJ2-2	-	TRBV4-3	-	TGCGCCAGCAGCCAAGAGATAGCTACCACCGGGGAGCTGTTTTTT	CASSQEIATTGELFF
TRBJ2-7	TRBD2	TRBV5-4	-	TGTGCCAGCAGCTTGGGACTAGCGGGTAACTACGAGCAGTACTTC	CASSLGLAGNYEQYF
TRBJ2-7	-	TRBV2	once	TGTGCCAGCAGAGGGGGTAGTGGAAGTGTCGAGCAGTACTTC	CASRGGSGSVEQYF
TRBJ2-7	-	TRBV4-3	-	TGCGCCAGCAGCCAAAGTACAAGCGTTTACTACGAGCAGTACTTC	CASSQSTSVYYEQYF
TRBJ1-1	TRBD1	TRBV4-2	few	TGTGCCAGCAGCCGGGGAACAGGGGGCTTAGGTACTGAAGCTTTCTTT	CASSRGTGGLGTEAFF
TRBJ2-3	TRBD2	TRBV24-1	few	TGTGCCACCAGTGTTTCTAGCGGGTTCACAGATACGCAGTATTTT	CATSVSSGFTDTQYF
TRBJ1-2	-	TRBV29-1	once	TGCAGCGTTGCGGGGGTGGATGGCTACACCTTC	CSVAGVDGYTF
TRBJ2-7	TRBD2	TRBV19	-	TGTGCCAGTAGTACCTTAGCGGGAGGGATCGTGGTCGAGCAGTACTTC	CASSTLAGGIVVEQYF
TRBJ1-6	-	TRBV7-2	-	TGTGCCAGCAGCTTAGAGGCCTCCGCGGGGTCACCCCTCCACTTT	CASSLEASAGSPLHF
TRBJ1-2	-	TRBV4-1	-	TGCGCCAGCAGCCAAGTCTCTCAGTCGGGCTATGGCTACACCTTC	CASSQVSQSGYGYTF
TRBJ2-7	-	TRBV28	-	TGTGCCAGCAGTTCCCCGGGTATTCACGAGCAGTACTTC	CASSSPGIHEQYF
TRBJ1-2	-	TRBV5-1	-	TGCGCCAGCAGCTCGGACTTCGGGGGGGCTAACTATGGCTACACCTTC	CASSSDFGGANYGYTF
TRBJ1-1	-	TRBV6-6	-	TGTGCCAGCAGTAGGTGGGCCGAGAACACTGAAGCTTTCTTT	CASSRWAENTEAFF
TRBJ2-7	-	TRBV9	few	TGTGCCAGCAGCGTAGGTTCCATTTCCTACGAGCAGTACTTC	CASSVGSISYEQYF
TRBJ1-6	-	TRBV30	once	TGTGCCTGCCTCCTCGGCGGGACCGCCGAAGGTTCACCCCTCCACTTT	CACLLGGTAEGSPLHF
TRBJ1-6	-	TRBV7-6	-	TGTGCCAGCAGCTTGGACGGACAGAATTCACCCCTCCACTTT	CASSLDGQNSPLHF
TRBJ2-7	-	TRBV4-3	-	TGCGCCAGCAGCCAAGATCCCCAGGCTGGGGAGCAGTACTTC	CASSQDPQAGEQYF
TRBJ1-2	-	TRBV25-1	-	TGTGCCAGCAGCTCTAAAATGCGGGGGGAGTATTATGGCTACACCTTC	CASSSKMRGEYYGYTF
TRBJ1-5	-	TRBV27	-	TGTGCCAGCAGGTCGGACACTAGCAATCAGCCCCAGCATTTT	CASRSDTSNQPQHF
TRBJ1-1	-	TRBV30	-	TGTGCCTGGCAAAAGACAGGGAACACTGAAGCTTTCTTT	CAWQKTGNTEAFF
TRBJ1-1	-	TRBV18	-	TGTGCCAGCTCACCACGAATAGGACAGAACACTGAAGCTTTCTTT	CASSPRIGQNTEAFF
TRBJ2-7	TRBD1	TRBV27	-	TGTGCCAGCAGTGGGACAGGGGGCGGCTACGAGCAGTACTTC	CASSGTGGGYEQYF
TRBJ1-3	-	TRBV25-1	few	TGTGCCAGCAGTGAATTCGCCGGACAGATCTCTGGAAACACCATATATTTT	CASSEFAGQISGNTIYF
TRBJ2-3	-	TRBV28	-	TGTGCCAGCAGTCTATCCTTGGGAGGGGGAGTCCGCACAGATACGCAGTATTTT	CASSLSLGGGVRTDTQYF
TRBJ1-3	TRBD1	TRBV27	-	TGTGCCAGCAGTCTTCAGGGGGCCCTCGGAAACACCATATATTTT	CASSLQGALGNTIYF
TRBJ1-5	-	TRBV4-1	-	TGCGCCAGCAGCCAAGGGGCAATGAGCAATCAGCCCCAGCATTTT	CASSQGAMSNQPQHF
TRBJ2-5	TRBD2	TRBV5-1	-	TGCGCCAGCAGCTTGGGCGGGAGAGAGACCCAGTACTTC	CASSLGGRETQYF
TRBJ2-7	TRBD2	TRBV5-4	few	TGTGCCAGCAGCCTAAGCGGGAGGTCCGACTACGAGCAGTACTTC	CASSLSGRSDYEQYF
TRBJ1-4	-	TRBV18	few	TGTGCCAGCTCACAGACAGGAAAAGGTGAAAAACTGTTTTTT	CASSQTGKGEKLFF
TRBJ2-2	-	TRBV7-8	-	TGTGCCAGCAGCGAACGGAGGGCCGGAACCGGGGAGCTGTTTTTT	CASSERRAGTGELFF
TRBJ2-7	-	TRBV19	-	TGTGCCAGTAGTATTGGTCGGGAGCCTTCCTACGAGCAGTACTTC	CASSIGREPSYEQYF
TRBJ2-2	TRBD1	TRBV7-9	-	TGTGCCAGCAGCTTGGGACAGGGATGGACCGGGGAGCTGTTTTTT	CASSLGQGWTGELFF
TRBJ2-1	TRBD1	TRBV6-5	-	TGTGCCAGCAGTTTCGGACAGGAGGATGAGCAGTTCTTC	CASSFGQEDEQFF
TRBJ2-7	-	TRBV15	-	TGTGCCACCGGGGACTCCCGCTCCTACGAGCAGTACTTC	CATGDSRSYEQYF
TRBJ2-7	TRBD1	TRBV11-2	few	TGTGCCAGCAGCTTAGCAGGGGGCAGAACCTCCTACGAGCAGTACTTC	CASSLAGGRTSYEQYF
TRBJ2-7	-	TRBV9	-	TGTGCCAGCAGCGTAGGGCGGCATTACGAGCAGTACTTC	CASSVGRHYEQYF
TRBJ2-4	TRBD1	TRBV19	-	TGTGCCAGTAGTATGGGACAGGGGACGCTAGCCAAAAACATTCAGTACTTC	CASSMGQGTLAKNIQYF